The 5 T cell receptor beta chains given below trace back to one sample, sequenced in a study of T cells in tuberculosis. The repertoire was sequenced with immunoSEQ multiplex PCR; TCRdb's copy has only in-frame clones and lacks some. Altogether under 40,000 clones are present, roughly 94% being singletons, with the ten largest covering about 8%. The sequenced material came from PBMCs. The receptor set was obtained from a donor under 30 with latent tuberculosis or without tuberculosis infection.

The chain employs TRBV15 and TRBJ2-2; 13 bases align to TRBD2. CDR3 length equals 17 residues. Germline assignment: CDR1 LNHNV and CDR2 YYDKDF (reference sequence). With V trimmed by 3 bases and J by 0 bases, 1 base remained unmatched. Here the CDR3 DNA reads TGTGCCACCAGCAGGGGGACTAGCGGGACGAACACCGGGGAGCTGTTTTTT. Protein: CATSRGTSGTNTGELFF.

The V and J genes are TRBV28 and TRBJ1-1, with unresolved D. V lost 5 bases and J lost 1, with 8 bases in between. This CDR3 is 13 amino acids long. CDR1 MDHEN and CDR2 SYDVKM come from the germline V gene. As DNA, the CDR3 is TGTGCCAGCAGTATTATAAAGAACACTGAAGCTTTCTTT. This encodes CASSIIKNTEAFF.

J is TRBJ2-7 and V is TRBV6-5; D is uncertain. V lost 0 bases and J lost 2, with 14 bases in between. This CDR3 is 16 amino acids long. CDR1 is MNHEY and CDR2 is SVGAGI in the germline V gene. CDR3 sequence: CASSYSVAATTYEQYF. CDR3 nucleotides: TGTGCCAGCAGTTACTCGGTGGCGGCTACGACCTACGAGCAGTACTTC.

The V and J genes are TRBV7-2 and TRBJ2-7, with 8 bases that match TRBD2. Losses at the gene ends were 3 bases for V and 12 bases for J; bases not matched to a gene: 13. The CDR3 has 14 residues. In germline, CDR1 is SGHTA, CDR2 FQGNSA. In DNA form, the CDR3 reads TGTGCCAGCAGCTTGGCCGGGACTAGTATAACTTGGTACTTC. As protein: CASSLAGTSITWYF.

This chain uses TRBV30 with TRBJ2-2, with a tentative D call TRBD1 (5 bases). The CDR3 length is 14 residues. V gave up 4 bases and J gave up 2 bases, with 11 bases separating them. CDR1 and CDR2 from the germline V gene are GTSNPN and SVGIG (reference sequence). The CDR3 nucleotides read TGTGCCTGGACTTCTGACAGTAACACCGGGGAGCTGTTTTTT. Translation gives CAWTSDSNTGELFF.